The 15 T cell receptor beta chains below come from one sample, sequenced in a study of CD8 T cells in ankylosing spondylitis (dated by TCRdb to the late 2010s). The method behind the library was 5' RACE. Sequencing relied on an Illumina HiSeq 2500. Using fastp trimming at Q25 and MiXCR clonotype assembly, TCRdb reanalyzed the public sequencing data and kept in-frame beta chains. Rows merge per CDR3 protein into single entries with the most common DNA and genes. Across this sample there are under 55,000 distinct CDR3 sequences, with about 7% seen only once. Clones ranked in the top ten supply about 8.5% of the sample. The material sequenced was blood, either unsorted or a sorted T cell fraction (not recorded which). The receptors stem from a female donor with ankylosing spondylitis or in good health (not recorded which).

The table lists this clonotype with many counts. J is TRBJ2-5 and V is TRBV10-3; weak D call: TRBD2 (6 bases). V was clipped by 10 bases and J by 2 bases, with 23 bases between them. Germline CDR1 reads ENHRY; CDR2 reads SYGVKD. CDR3 size: 16 residues. The CDR3 DNA follows: TGTGCCAGCAGCTCATCCGGGGGACCTGGTCAAGAGACCCAGTACTTC. The encoded protein is CASSSSGGPGQETQYF.

This clonotype was detected many times. V gene TRBV20-1 combines with J gene TRBJ2-1; 10 bases align to TRBD2. With 1 base clipped from V and 5 bases from J, the junction kept 5 bases outside the gene matches. Germline CDR1 DFQATT, CDR2 SNEGSKA (reference sequence). CDR3 length: 15 amino acids. CDR3 loop: CSARGRTSGNNEQFF. CDR3 sequence (DNA): TGCAGTGCTAGAGGCCGGACTAGCGGAAACAATGAGCAGTTCTTC.

This clonotype was seen repeatedly, ten times or more. This chain joins TRBV5-1 and TRBJ1-1; unclear D gene. The germline V gene has CDR1 SGHRS and CDR2 YFSETQ. The CDR3 totals 14 residues. The V gene lost 0 bases and the J gene lost 4 bases, with 10 bases spanning the gap. CDR3 amino acids: CASSLGRTGTEAFF. The CDR3 DNA sequence: TGCGCCAGCAGCTTGGGCAGGACGGGCACTGAAGCTTTCTTT.

This clonotype was found many times. The chain joins TRBV12-3 or TRBV12-4 to TRBJ2-5; D is unresolved. The length of the CDR3 is 13 residues. V was shortened by 5 bases and J by 5 bases, with 12 bases between the two germline ends. CDR3 nucleotides: TGTGCCAGCAGTCTCCGGGTTTGGGAGACCCAGTACTTC. It yields the protein CASSLRVWETQYF.

This clonotype was observed at least ten times. This chain uses TRBV12-3 or TRBV12-4 with TRBJ2-5, with D perhaps being TRBD1 or TRBD2 (5 bases each). Between the trimmed V and J ends, which lost 4 bases and 7 bases, there was a span of 16 bases. CDR3 size: 14 residues. CDR3 sequence: CASSSTGPKGTQYF. As DNA, the CDR3 is TGTGCCAGCAGTTCTACGGGACCCAAAGGGACCCAGTACTTC.

This clonotype has a count of ten or more. V and J are TRBV15 and TRBJ1-1; maybe TRBD1 (5 bases). With 5 bases removed from V and 1 base from J, the gap between germline ends came to 23 bases. The germline CDR1 and CDR2 sequences are LNHNV and YYDKDF (reference sequence). The CDR3 length is 18 residues. The CDR3 DNA sequence: TGTGCCACCAGCCCCCGGGGGGGGTCGATCGCGAGGAACACTGAAGCTTTCTTT. Protein: CATSPRGGSIARNTEAFF.

This clonotype was seen many times. The chain recombines TRBV4-3 with TRBJ2-1, with 8 positions matching TRBD2. Trimming removed 0 bases from V and 6 bases from J; junction bases left unmatched: 7. Germline-derived CDR1 and CDR2 are LGHNA and YSLEER. The CDR3 sequence is 16 residues long. Here the CDR3 reads CASSQEGTRSVNEQFF. CDR3 nucleotide sequence: TGCGCCAGCAGCCAAGAAGGGACTAGATCGGTCAATGAGCAGTTCTTC.

This clonotype was detected ten times or more. The chain joins TRBV12-3 or TRBV12-4 to TRBJ1-3; D uncertain. This CDR3 comprises 13 residues. The V gene lost 1 base and the J gene lost 4 bases, with 5 bases spanning the gap. The CDR3 loop is CASSLGGGNTIYF. In nucleotides, the CDR3 is TGTGCCAGCAGTTTAGGAGGGGGAAACACCATATATTTT.

The sample holds many counts of this clonotype. The chain uses TRBV24-1 and TRBJ2-2; tentatively, D is TRBD2 (5 bases). V lost 5 bases and J lost 0, with 18 bases in between. Germline CDR1 is KGHDR and CDR2 is SFDVKD. This CDR3 comprises 18 residues. In DNA, the CDR3 is TGTGCCACCAGTGCCCTCCCTGGGCGGGTTTCGAACACCGGGGAGCTGTTTTTT. Its protein product is CATSALPGRVSNTGELFF.

This clonotype was counted at least ten times. J is TRBJ1-1 and V is TRBV6-1; tentatively, D is TRBD1 (5 bases). Trimming stripped 1 base from V and 6 bases from J, with 15 bases between. Germline V CDR1 and CDR2: MNHNS, SASEGT. The CDR3 contains 15 residues. CDR3 coding DNA: TGTGCCAGCAGTGAAGTGATCGGCAGGGCCTCTGAAGCTTTCTTT. Encoded protein: CASSEVIGRASEAFF.

There are many counts of this clonotype. This chain links TRBV27 with TRBJ2-5; 7 nucleotides align to TRBD2. V trimming: 5 bases; J trimming: 0 bases; junction bases outside the gene matches: 15. The CDR3 runs to 18 residues. In germline, CDR1 is MNHEY, CDR2 SMNVEV (reference sequence). The CDR3 DNA follows: TGTGCCAGCAGTCCTTACTCCGGGACTACCTCGTACCAAGAGACCCAGTACTTC. The encoded protein is CASSPYSGTTSYQETQYF.

This clonotype was picked up many times. V gene TRBV6-5 combines with J gene TRBJ2-3; possible D gene TRBD2, 7 bases. CDR1 is MNHEY and CDR2 is SVGAGI in the germline V gene. With 9 bases removed from V and 6 bases from J, the gap between germline ends came to 10 bases. This CDR3 comprises 11 residues. CDR3 amino acids: CASGRGDTQYF. In nucleotides, the CDR3 is TGTGCCAGTGGGAGGGGGGATACGCAGTATTTT.

The chain couples TRBV12-3 or TRBV12-4 to TRBJ2-1; D ambiguous. The CDR3 runs to 12 residues. With 1 base removed from V and 7 bases from J, the gap between germline ends came to 5 bases. The CDR3 loop is CASSLGINEQFF. CDR3 DNA sequence: TGTGCCAGCAGTTTAGGTATAAATGAGCAGTTCTTC.

This clonotype was detected many times. This chain connects TRBV29-1 to TRBJ1-1; TRBD1 might be the D (6 bases). Germline CDR1 and CDR2: SQVTM and ANQGSEA. This CDR3 has 12 residues. V shed 6 bases and J shed 2 bases, with 10 bases lying between them. CDR3 nucleotide sequence: TGCAGCGTGGACAGAGAAAACACTGAAGCTTTCTTT. It codes for CSVDRENTEAFF.

At least ten counts were recorded for this clonotype. The rearrangement uses TRBV20-1 and TRBJ1-1; D possibly corresponds to TRBD1 (5 bases). CDR1 DFQATT and CDR2 SNEGSKA come from the germline V gene (reference sequence). CDR3 size: 14 residues. The V and J ends lost 3 bases and 4 bases respectively, with 15 bases between them. The CDR3 is CSARSSGTGTEAFF. CDR3 bases: TGCAGTGCTAGGTCTTCAGGGACGGGCACTGAAGCTTTCTTT.